The 10 T cell receptor beta chains in this list originate from one sample, sequenced in a study of metastatic and nonmetastatic thyroid tumors (dated by TCRdb to 2020 to 2021). Receptor libraries were prepared by PCR. The reads were generated on an Illumina HiSeq 4000. The raw public data were reprocessed by TCRdb itself: fastp quality trimming at Q25, MiXCR clonotype calling, in-frame beta chains only. Here the sample has about 22,000 clones; roughly a sixth occur a single time. Roughly 2.7% of the sample comes from the top ten. None of the patients had been given any treatment before thyroid surgery. Input material: adjacent normal tissue. These receptors all stem from a male donor with papillary thyroid cancer or a benign thyroid nodule (not recorded which). Some clones in this sample may be carry-over from other donors' samples.

In this sample, this clone turned up many times. This chain links TRBV5-1 with TRBJ1-1, with TRBD1 matching 7 bases. This CDR3 is 14 amino acids long. The V and J ends lost 4 bases and 7 bases, in that order; junction bases with no gene match: 10. Germline-derived CDR1 and CDR2 are SGHRS and YFSETQ. The CDR3 reads CASSTRRGLDEAFF. CDR3 nucleotides: TGCGCCAGCAGCACGCGGAGGGGGCTGGATGAAGCTTTCTTT.

The chain employs TRBV20-1 and TRBJ2-3; D could derive from TRBD1 or TRBD2 (6 bases each). V was shortened by 5 bases and J by 8 bases, with 23 bases between the two germline ends. The CDR3 is 15 residues long. CDR1 and CDR2 from the germline V gene are DFQATT and SNEGSKA (reference sequence). The CDR3 DNA reads TGCAGTGCTTTCCCCCCCACGGGGGCTGTCTCTACGCAGTATTTT. It encodes CSAFPPTGAVSTQYF.

This clone was found many times. The chain joins TRBV9 to TRBJ2-1, with TRBD2 identical over 9 bases. CDR3 length: 18 residues. V shed 0 bases and J 6 bases; nucleotides not matched to a gene: 13. Looked up from germline, CDR1 is SGDLS and CDR2 is YYNGEE. Here the CDR3 DNA reads TGTGCCAGCAGCGTAGATTTTAGGGTGACTAGCGGACCCAATGAGCAGTTCTTC. This translates into CASSVDFRVTSGPNEQFF.

J is TRBJ2-1 and V is TRBV20-1; 7 bases are shared with TRBD2. This CDR3 is built from 17 residues. With 6 bases clipped from V and 6 bases from J, the junction kept 20 bases outside the gene matches. CDR1 is DFQATT, CDR2 SNEGSKA, per germline (reference sequence). The CDR3 loop is CSARPDLTVGLPNEQFF. In nucleotides, the CDR3 is TGCAGTGCCAGACCGGACCTTACAGTGGGACTACCCAATGAGCAGTTCTTC.

In this sample, this clone turned up once. V usage is TRBV20-1 and J usage is TRBJ1-2; D uncertain. The germline gives CDR1 DFQATT, CDR2 SNEGSKA (reference sequence). V lost 4 bases and J lost 4, with 22 bases in between. This CDR3 has 16 amino acids. The CDR3 DNA follows: TGCAGTGCTACGCGGGGTCTGCCCCATAGGAGCTATGGCTACACCTTC. Translating gives CSATRGLPHRSYGYTF.

Details on this clone: Relative to the germline gene, one junction end is altered; a read error may explain this. The V call is TRBV5-6, the J call TRBJ2-2; 9 positions match TRBD1. Germline lookup yields CDR1 SGHDT and CDR2 YYEEEE. The CDR3 length is 17 residues. The DNA of the CDR3 is TGTGCCAGCAGCTTGTGGGGCGGGACAGGGACCACCGTGGAGCTGTTTTTT. Protein product: CASSLWGGTGTTVELFF.

This clone was detected ten times or more. The V gene is TRBV5-6, the J gene TRBJ2-1; perhaps D is TRBD1 or TRBD2 (5 bases each). CDR1 is SGHDT and CDR2 is YYEEEE in the germline V gene. V was pared by 1 base and J by 4 bases, with 12 bases between. This CDR3 region has 15 residues. The CDR3 DNA reads as TGTGCCAGCAGCTTGTGGGACGTACCATACAATGAGCAGTTCTTC. It yields the protein CASSLWDVPYNEQFF. The whole variable domain, remainder taken from reference TRBV5-6 and TRBJ2-1, is DAGVTQSPTHLIKTRGQQVTLRCSPKSGHDTVSWYQQALGQGPQFIFQYYEEEERQRGNFPDRFSGHQFPNYSSELNVNALLLGDSALYLCASSLWDVPYNEQFFGPGTRLTVL.

The sample holds many counts of this clone. The rearrangement uses TRBV20-1 and TRBJ2-5, with a weak D call TRBD2 (6 bases). CDR1 and CDR2 (germline): DFQATT, SNEGSKA (reference sequence). Trimming took off 0 bases at V and 0 bases at J, with 17 bases between the two ends. The CDR3 contains 17 residues. The chain's CDR3 is CSARDQVGGMYQETQYF. The DNA for the CDR3 is TGCAGTGCTAGAGATCAAGTAGGAGGGATGTACCAAGAGACCCAGTACTTC.

This clone was detected once. The rearrangement links TRBV20-1 to TRBJ1-3; no clear D gene. Germline loops: CDR1 DFQATT, CDR2 SNEGSKA (reference sequence). This CDR3 has 12 residues. V lost 5 bases and J lost 2, with 7 bases in between. CDR3 protein: CSASLPGNTIYF. Written as DNA, the CDR3 is TGCAGTGCTTCGCTACCTGGAAACACCATATATTTT.

The table lists this clone with many counts. This rearrangement joins TRBV7-9 to TRBJ2-6; D not certain. V gave up 0 bases and J gave up 1 base, with 1 base separating them. Germline lookup yields CDR1 SEHNR and CDR2 FQNEAQ (reference sequence). The CDR3 length is 14 residues. This CDR3 is CASSLASGANVLTF. The CDR3 nucleotides are TGTGCCAGCAGCTTAGCATCTGGGGCCAACGTCCTGACTTTC.